A single T cell receptor (beta chain) is shown here with its context. Its specificity is unknown. Per the germline V gene, CDR1 is SGHTA and CDR2 is FQGNSA. V was trimmed by 0 bases and J by 0 bases, leaving 21 bases between them. The CDR3 is 21 amino acids. The sample originates from a study of cytomegalovirus exposure and HLA in healthy donors. The PCR employed 60 Vbeta primers together with 13 Jbeta primers. TCRdb's copy holds only in-frame clones and misses some; the assay was immunoSEQ multiplex PCR. The sample includes 100,000 to 150,000 clones, around 83% seen only once; the top ten take 8.1%. Study observations and caveats: Associated with cytomegalovirus, according to the listing, were about 160 TCR beta chains.

The sequencing sample was made of PBMCs. V usage is TRBV7-2 and J usage is TRBJ2-6, with D perhaps matching TRBD1 (5 bases). This TCR derives from a woman between 45 and 65 years old in good health and CMV-seropositive. The CDR3 nucleotides are TGTGCCAGCAGCTTAGCTTTTAGGGTTGAGTGGGGCCCCTCTGGGGCCAACGTCCTGACTTTC. Residues: CASSLAFRVEWGPSGANVLTF.